Listed here is a single TCR beta chain. This clone has a single count. There is no known antigen for this receptor. The input lacks base qualities; no much larger clone sits a single base away. TCRbeta CDR3 regions were amplified from genomic DNA by means of the immunoSEQ Assay, a bias-controlled multiplex PCR. Concerning the study's data processing: The number of nucleated cells in each sample was estimated by amplification of reference gene primers within the assay. Sequence reads were collapsed and filtered to measure the absolute abundance of every unique TCRbeta CDR3 rearrangement. For each sample, productive Simpson clonality was calculated as the square root of Simpson's diversity index over productive rearrangements. TCRdb's version of the immuneACCESS table is confined to in-frame rearrangements and falls short of the full clone set. An unresolved V gene accounts for under half of the shortfall where checked; the remainder is of unknown origin. The V and J calls and clone size were taken over from that table, and D and trimming were inferred from the DNA. The sample data list 85,000 to 100,000 clones, and around 88% of these were observed just once. The top ten clonotypes cover around 19% of the sample.

These data come from a study of blood T cell repertoires in COVID-19 (dated by TCRdb to about 2020). For context, the study as a whole: The collaborator samples originated in the United States, Italy and Spain and spanned the acute and convalescent phases of COVID-19. The material from the prospective study consisted of cDNA or gDNA derived from T cells, B-cell-depleted T cells, or PBMCs. Subjects who had been exposed to COVID-19, were actively infected with it, or had recovered from it provided the deeply sampled blood TCRbeta repertoires that made up the dataset. The repertoires were released in a freely available public database meant as a resource for research on the immune response to SARS-CoV-2. Samples were obtained from the ongoing ImmuneRACE study (first 160 participants) and from 1,254 subjects provided by 6 global collaborators. Nearly every sample came with metadata listing a de-identified subject ID, COVID-19 status, age in years and sex. Where available, HLA class I and class II types were obtained from metadata supplied by the sample provider rather than from assay-based typing.

The study at large found these results: The amount of clinical and demographic metadata varied by source and participant and was provided uncurated.

One collaborating source in Seattle enrolled patients during active infection and followed them longitudinally through the course of disease. The collaborating institutions used their own protocols to collect whole blood in K2EDTA tubes. For TCRbeta analysis, collaborators shipped samples as frozen whole blood, isolated PBMCs, or DNA extracted from either of those sample types. Taken from the germline V gene, the CDR1 and CDR2 loops are SGDLS and YYNGEE. Trimming leaves V shorter by 3 bases and J shorter by 3 bases, with the junction holding 9 bases beyond the gene matches. The CDR3, from cysteine to phenylalanine, totals 15 residues. Here the CDR3 DNA is all that survives: 45 bases in frame from base 1.

Sequencing was carried out using peripheral blood. This TCR came from a woman between 55 and 75 years old with COVID-19, enrolled during active disease. The chain uses TRBV9 and TRBJ2-7; TRBD1 agrees with 7 junctional bases. The bases are TGTGCCAGCAGCGCAGGCGTCCAGGGGGACTACGAGCAGTACTTC. Translated, this is CASSAGVQGDYEQYF.